These 4 T cell receptor beta chains share one sample of origin, sequenced in a study of shared clonotypes between healthy human individuals. The data were produced by immunoSEQ multiplex PCR, yet TCRdb's version contains in-frame clones alone and is incomplete. Of under 2.5 million clones detected, 80% to 95% appear once; the ten largest clones hold around 0.4%. Sequencing used naive CD4+ T cells from PBMCs. Subset meaning: CD45RA+ positively selected. These receptor sequences come from a man between 18 and 29 years old in good health. Some clones in this sample may be carry-over from other donors' samples.

In this sample, this clone turned up once. The rearrangement links TRBV19 to TRBJ2-7, with TRBD1 as a possible D gene (5 bases). Between the trimmed V and J ends, which lost 6 bases and 3 bases, there was a span of 18 bases. CDR1 LNHDA and CDR2 SQIVND come from the germline V gene (reference sequence). This CDR3 is 15 amino acids long. CDR3 region: CASRLSVTASYEQYF. CDR3 DNA: TGTGCCAGTAGGCTGAGCGTGACAGCCAGCTACGAGCAGTACTTC. Full variable domain (missing parts from reference TRBV19 and TRBJ2-7): DGGITQSPKYLFRKEGQNVTLSCEQNLNHDAMYWYRQDPGQGLRLIYYSQIVNDFQKGDIAEGYSVSREKKESFPLTVTSAQKNPTAFYLCASRLSVTASYEQYFGPGTRLTVT.

There are a few counts of this clone. The chain carries TRBV19 and TRBJ1-3, with unresolved D. Trimming cost V 10 bases and J 4 bases, with 14 bases left between them. The CDR3 covers 13 residues. Germline CDR1 is LNHDA and CDR2 is SQIVND (reference sequence). CDR3 region: CATRTRAGNTIYF. The CDR3 DNA sequence: TGTGCCACTAGAACTCGGGCCGGAAACACCATATATTTT. Supplemented by reference TRBV19 and TRBJ1-3, the full variable domain reads DGGITQSPKYLFRKEGQNVTLSCEQNLNHDAMYWYRQDPGQGLRLIYYSQIVNDFQKGDIAEGYSVSREKKESFPLTVTSAQKNPTAFYLCATRTRAGNTIYFGEGSWLTVV.

In the case of this clone: This sample includes further DNA sequences coding for the same CDR3. The V and J genes are TRBV7-2 and TRBJ1-4, with D hard to call. Looked up from germline, CDR1 is SGHTA and CDR2 is FQGNSA. The CDR3 extends over 14 amino acids. V lost 3 bases, J lost 4 bases, and 9 bases lay in between. The DNA for the CDR3 is TGTGCCAGCAGCTTTTCCGGGAATAATGAAAAACTGTTTTTT. It translates to CASSFSGNNEKLFF.

With respect to this clone: The sample contains more than one DNA sequence encoding this CDR3. The V call is TRBV6-6, the J call TRBJ2-5, with D perhaps matching TRBD2 (6 bases). The germline CDR1 and CDR2 sequences are MNHNY and SVGAGI (reference sequence). V was cut by 0 bases and J by 5 bases, with 10 bases left in between. The CDR3 is made up of 14 amino acids. DNA for the CDR3: TGTGCCAGCAGTTACTCCCCGGGAGAGGAGACCCAGTACTTC. Its protein product is CASSYSPGEETQYF.